Listed below are T cell receptor beta chains from one sample, sequenced in a study of shared clonotypes between healthy human individuals. This table comes from immunoSEQ multiplex PCR, and its TCRdb copy is limited to in-frame clones, with some not included. The sample records a few million clones, 90% to 95% being singletons. Source material: naive CD4+ T cells sorted from blood. The receptors originated from a man in his late teens or twenties in good health. Each CDR3 is given with its conserved first and last residue. D genes are given only for firm matches. Rows may omit the clone size; those that give it use once, few, many or a size class.

TRBJ2-1	TRBV9	TRBD1	-	CASSVENRGPYNEQFF	TGTGCCAGCAGCGTAGAAAACAGGGGACCGTACAATGAGCAGTTCTTC
TRBJ1-6	TRBV7-8	-	-	CASSPDPDRLGDSPLHF	TGTGCCAGCAGCCCTGATCCTGACAGGCTCGGGGATTCACCCCTCCACTTT
TRBJ1-6	TRBV6-5	-	once	CASSYADYNSPLHF	TGTGCCAGCAGTTACGCGGACTATAATTCACCCCTCCACTTT
TRBJ2-7	TRBV19	TRBD1	-	CASSTPTGKGQYF	TGTGCCAGTAGTACCCCGACAGGGAAAGGGCAGTACTTC
TRBJ1-5	TRBV7-8	TRBD1	few	CASSRDRGYSNQPQHF	TGTGCCAGCAGCAGAGACAGGGGTTATAGCAATCAGCCCCAGCATTTT
TRBJ1-5	TRBV6-4	-	-	CASTPCGQGHSNQPQHF	TGTGCCAGCACCCCATGTGGCCAAGGGCATAGCAATCAGCCCCAGCATTTT
TRBJ1-1	TRBV6-6	-	-	CASSLDGPPEAFF	TGTGCCAGCAGTTTAGACGGTCCCCCTGAAGCTTTCTTT
TRBJ2-3	TRBV2	TRBD2	-	CASSDSTSVGDTDTQYF	TGTGCCAGCAGTGATTCGACTAGCGTCGGGGACACAGATACGCAGTATTTT
TRBJ2-7	TRBV2	TRBD1	-	CATRGTGGSYEQYF	TGTGCCACGAGGGGGACAGGGGGCTCCTACGAGCAGTACTTC
TRBJ2-1	TRBV5-1	-	once	CASSLEGEQFF	TGCGCCAGCAGCTTGGAAGGTGAGCAGTTCTTC
TRBJ1-1	TRBV11-2	-	-	CASSLAGRETEAFF	TGTGCCAGCAGCTTAGCAGGGAGAGAAACTGAAGCTTTCTTT
TRBJ1-2	TRBV12-5	-	-	CASGLVDRNYGYTF	TGTGCTAGTGGTTTGGTAGATCGCAACTATGGCTACACCTTC
TRBJ2-7	TRBV7-2	TRBD2	-	CASSLRFELAGRGEQYF	TGTGCCAGCAGCTTGAGGTTTGAACTAGCGGGACGGGGCGAGCAGTACTTC
TRBJ2-3	TRBV7-2	-	-	CASSPEGRDTQYF	TGTGCCAGCAGCCCCGAGGGGAGAGATACGCAGTATTTT